The following is a T cell receptor beta chain sequence with its context. Its antigen is still unknown. The protocol was immunoSEQ multiplex PCR, while the TCRdb copy is restricted to in-frame clones and leaves out a portion. Here the sample spans under 35,000 clones, more than 80% being singletons. The source of the sample is a study of PD-1 blockade in classical Hodgkin lymphoma. Study context: It was nivolumab at 3 mg/kg, given intravenously every 2 weeks, that patients received. Whole-study results and caveats: Exclusion was the outcome for patients who began nivolumab under 1 year after ASCT. There was a significant rise in CD4+ TCR diversity by C4D1, with no such rise for CD8+. Baseline diversity in complete responders resembled that of newly diagnosed patients.

Time point denoted: cycle 4 day 1 (C4D1), after 6 weeks of nivolumab. Every patient was affected by relapse after autologous stem cell transplantation, while exposure to brentuximab vedotin was not uniform. Using magnetic negative selection, the CD4+ T cells were separated out of thawed PBMCs. The CDR3 runs to 15 residues. CDR1 and CDR2 (germline): KGHSY, FQNENV. Trimming removed 0 bases from V and 8 bases from J; junction bases left unmatched: 2. The sample in question was CD4+ T cells from blood, obtained before the fourth cycle of nivolumab. The clonotype comes from a human donor with classical Hodgkin lymphoma. The chain uses TRBV16 and TRBJ2-1; TRBD1 matches 12 bases. The CDR3 sequence: CASSQSGTGGDEQFF. Here the CDR3 DNA reads TGTGCCAGCAGCCAATCAGGGACAGGGGGCGATGAGCAGTTCTTC.